This TCR beta chain appears in the sequencing data of a study of blood T cells in healthy people across ages. Donation came from healthy Caucasian individuals in Russia who were aged about 6 to 100. For the second PCR, which ran for 7 to 11 cycles, a sample-barcoded 5' primer and a J-beta primer mix were used. TCRdb re-analysed the 5' RACE reads in MiXCR, keeping a single row per CDR3 protein. The sample lists some 1.8 million distinct CDR3 sequences, about two fifths occurring once. Whole-study results and caveats: Versus aged donors, long-lived donors had higher diversity and more naive CD4+ cells. Any changes in expanded clonotypes were possibly confounded, as donor CMV status remained unknown. The study found TCR beta diversity correlated strongly with naive T cell percentage.

The CDR3 loop spans 15 amino acids. Losses at the gene ends were 3 bases for V and 7 bases for J; bases not matched to a gene: 4. From germline, CDR1 is MGHDK and CDR2 SYGVNS. Details on this clonotype: What it binds is not known.

Material: blood. V usage is TRBV25-1 and J usage is TRBJ1-6; 9 nucleotides align to TRBD1. The TCR was taken from a human donor in good health. For the CDR3, the DNA is TGTGCCAGCAGTGATCCGGGGACAGGGAATTCACCCCTCCACTTT. Protein sequence: CASSDPGTGNSPLHF.